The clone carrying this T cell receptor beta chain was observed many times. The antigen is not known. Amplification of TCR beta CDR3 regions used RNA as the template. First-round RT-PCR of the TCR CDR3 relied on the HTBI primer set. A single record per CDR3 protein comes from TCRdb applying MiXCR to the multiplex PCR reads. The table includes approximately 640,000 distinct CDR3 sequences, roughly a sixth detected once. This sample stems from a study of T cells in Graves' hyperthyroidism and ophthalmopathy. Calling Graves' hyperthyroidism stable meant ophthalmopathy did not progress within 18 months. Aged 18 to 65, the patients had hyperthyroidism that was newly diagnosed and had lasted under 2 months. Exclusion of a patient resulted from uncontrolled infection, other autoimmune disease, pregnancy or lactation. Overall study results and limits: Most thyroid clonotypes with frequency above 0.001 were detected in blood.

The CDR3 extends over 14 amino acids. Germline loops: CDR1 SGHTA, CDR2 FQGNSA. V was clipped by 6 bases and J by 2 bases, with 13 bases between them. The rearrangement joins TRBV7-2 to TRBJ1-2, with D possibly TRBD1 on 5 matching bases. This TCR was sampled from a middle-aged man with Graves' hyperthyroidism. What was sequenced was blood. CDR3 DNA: TGTGCCAGCAGTCCTGGACACCTGAACTATGGCTACACCTTC. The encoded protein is CASSPGHLNYGYTF.